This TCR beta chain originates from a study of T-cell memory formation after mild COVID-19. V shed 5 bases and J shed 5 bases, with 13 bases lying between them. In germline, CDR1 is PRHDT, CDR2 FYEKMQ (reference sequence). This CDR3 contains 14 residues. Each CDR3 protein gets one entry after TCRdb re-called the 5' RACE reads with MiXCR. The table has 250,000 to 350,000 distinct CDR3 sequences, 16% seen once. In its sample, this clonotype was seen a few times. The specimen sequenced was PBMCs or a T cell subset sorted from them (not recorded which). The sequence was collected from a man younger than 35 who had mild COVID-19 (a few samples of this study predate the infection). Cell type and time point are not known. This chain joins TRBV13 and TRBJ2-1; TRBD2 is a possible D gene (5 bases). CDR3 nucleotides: TGTGCCAGCAGCCCTAAACGAGGGAACAATGAGCAGTTCTTC. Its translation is CASSPKRGNNEQFF.